These 17 T cell receptor beta chains came from one sample sequenced in a study of T-cell reconstitution after alpha-beta-depleted transplantation in children. Unique molecular identifiers were used in preparing the TCRbeta library. TCRdb called the PCR reads again in MiXCR, with one record for every CDR3 protein. The sample has around 580,000 distinct CDR3 sequences; 27% are singletons. Sample: PBMCs, taken before TCRalphabeta/CD19-depleted stem cell transplant. The receptors derive from a boy in the first two years of life with Wiskott-Aldrich syndrome, due to receive a stem cell transplant.

At least ten counts were recorded for this clonotype. The chain employs TRBV7-6 and TRBJ2-7; D is possibly TRBD1 or TRBD2 (5 bases each). This CDR3 is built from 13 residues. With 5 bases removed from V and 2 bases from J, the gap between germline ends came to 10 bases. Looked up from germline, CDR1 is SGHVS and CDR2 is FNYEAQ. CDR3 bases: TGTGCCAGCAGCGCCAGGGACCCCTACGAGCAGTACTTC. Amino acids: CASSARDPYEQYF. Drawing the rest from reference TRBV7-6 and TRBJ2-7, the complete variable domain is GAGVSQSPRYKVTKRGQDVALRCDPISGHVSLYWYRQALGQGPEFLTYFNYEAQQDKSGLPNDRFSAERPEGSISTLTIQRTEQRDSAMYRCASSARDPYEQYFGPGTRLTVT.

This clonotype was counted between two and nine times. This chain uses TRBV5-1 with TRBJ1-1; D gene ambiguous. This CDR3 spans 13 amino acids. The germline V gene encodes CDR1 SGHRS and CDR2 YFSETQ. Trimming removed 7 bases from V and 0 bases from J, with 10 bases in between. CDR3 residues: CASAKQVNTEAFF. The CDR3 DNA reads as TGCGCCAGCGCGAAGCAGGTGAACACTGAAGCTTTCTTT.

This chain joins TRBV12-3 or TRBV12-4 and TRBJ2-1, with D perhaps assigned TRBD1 or TRBD2 (7 bases each). V gave up 6 bases and J gave up 5 bases, with 20 bases separating them. This CDR3 is built from 16 residues. The CDR3 region is CASRGQGGVGDNEQFF. As DNA, the CDR3 is TGTGCCAGCAGGGGGCAGGGGGGGGTCGGGGACAATGAGCAGTTCTTC.

The chain employs TRBV30 and TRBJ1-1; 7 nucleotides match TRBD1. V lost 5 bases to trimming and J lost 8 bases; unmatched junction nucleotides: 11. This CDR3 contains 13 residues. Per germline, CDR1 GTSNPN and CDR2 SVGIG (reference sequence). CDR3 region: CAWESQGSIEAFF. CDR3 DNA: TGTGCCTGGGAGTCACAGGGGTCGATCGAAGCTTTCTTT.

This clonotype occurred a few times. This rearrangement joins TRBV28 to TRBJ1-4; TRBD1 might be the D (6 bases). V dropped 9 bases and J dropped 8 bases, with 19 bases sitting between them. The length of the CDR3 is 14 residues. Per germline, CDR1 MDHEN and CDR2 SYDVKM. In DNA form, the CDR3 reads TGTGCCAGTCAAAAGGGGGGTTGGCAGGAAAAACTGTTTTTT. Translating it yields CASQKGGWQEKLFF.

This clonotype was seen only a few times. The rearrangement uses TRBV5-1 and TRBJ2-7; D uncertain. This CDR3 comprises 13 residues. The V gene lost 1 base and the J gene lost 7 bases, with 12 bases spanning the gap. Germline V gene lookup returns CDR1 SGHRS and CDR2 YFSETQ. CDR3 sequence: CASSLLPDGEQYF. The CDR3 DNA reads as TGCGCCAGCAGCTTGCTTCCCGACGGAGAGCAGTACTTC.

The chain has TRBV24-1 and TRBJ2-5, with 8 bases that match TRBD1. V gave up 9 bases and J gave up 5 bases; unmatched junction bases: 1. Germline CDR1 and CDR2: KGHDR and SFDVKD. The length of the CDR3 is 11 residues. The DNA of the CDR3 is TGTGCCACCCGGGACAGGGAGACCCAGTACTTC. Translating gives CATRDRETQYF.

J is TRBJ2-1 and V is TRBV2; 8 bases are shared with TRBD2. The germline V gene encodes CDR1 SNHLY and CDR2 FYNNEI. CDR3 length: 14 residues. V was pared by 6 bases and J by 6 bases, with 7 bases of the junction left unmatched. CDR3 nucleotide sequence: TGTGCCAGCAGGGGACTAGAATCGGTCAATGAGCAGTTCTTC. This gives the protein CASRGLESVNEQFF.

This clonotype was seen a few times. The rearrangement links TRBV9 to TRBJ1-2; a possible D gene is TRBD1 (5 bases). V lost 0 bases, J lost 5 bases, and 11 bases lay in between. Germline V gives CDR1 SGDLS, CDR2 YYNGEE. This CDR3 is built from 14 residues. CDR3 DNA sequence: TGTGCCAGCAGCGTAGCGCGACAGTCGTATGGCTACACCTTC. Protein: CASSVARQSYGYTF.

As regards this clonotype: The junction and the germline gene differ at one end; a read error may be behind it. The DNA of the CDR3 is TGTGCCAGCAGTTTGGGGCAGGGGATGAACACTGAACCTTTCTTT. It is translated as CASSLGQGMNTEPFF. The chain couples TRBV12-3 or TRBV12-4 to TRBJ1-1, with D possibly being TRBD1 (6 bases). The CDR3 extends over 15 amino acids.

A few counts support this clonotype. V gene TRBV24-1 combines with J gene TRBJ1-5; D gene uncertain. Germline V gene sequence: CDR1 KGHDR, CDR2 SFDVKD. The CDR3 contains 13 residues. V was clipped by 5 bases and J by 2 bases, with 6 bases between them. CDR3 bases: TGTGCCACCAGTGGTGATGGCAATCAGCCCCAGCATTTT. Translated, it gives CATSGDGNQPQHF.

A few counts support this clonotype. The CDR3 DNA reads as TGCAGTGTTGTTCCTCATTTCCAGCTCTATGGCTACACCTTC. It is translated as CSVVPHFQLYGYTF. J is TRBJ1-2 and V is TRBV20-1; D is undetermined. Deletions cut 7 bases from V and 4 bases from J, with 19 bases between. CDR3 length equals 14 residues. Germline V gives CDR1 DFQATT, CDR2 SNEGSKA (reference sequence).

This clonotype was observed a handful of times. This chain connects TRBV9 to TRBJ2-3; possible D gene TRBD2, 6 bases. Trimming shortened V by 0 bases and J by 5 bases, and 10 bases separated the two germline ends. The CDR3 is made up of 14 amino acids. Germline loops: CDR1 SGDLS, CDR2 YYNGEE. The CDR3 here is CASSVVGSLDTQYF. CDR3 nucleotides: TGTGCCAGCAGCGTAGTCGGGAGTTTAGATACGCAGTATTTT. Full variable domain (missing parts from reference TRBV9 and TRBJ2-3): DSGVTQTPKHLITATGQRVTLRCSPRSGDLSVYWYQQSLDQGLQFLIQYYNGEERAKGNILERFSAQQFPDLHSELNLSSLELGDSALYFCASSVVGSLDTQYFGPGTRLTVL.

The chain has TRBV30 and TRBJ2-1; D possibly matches TRBD1 or TRBD2 (5 bases each). The CDR3 spans 13 residues. Per the germline V gene, CDR1 is GTSNPN and CDR2 is SVGIG (reference sequence). Trimming took 2 bases from V and 11 from J, leaving 16 bases between them. The CDR3 DNA is TGTGCCTGGAGTATTTCCGGGACCACGAAGCAGTTCTTC. This encodes CAWSISGTTKQFF.

This clonotype was picked up many times. The genes are TRBV28 and TRBJ1-2; D unclear. The length of the CDR3 is 12 residues. CDR1 and CDR2 from the germline V gene are MDHEN and SYDVKM. V lost 4 bases and J lost 2, with 5 bases in between. This chain's CDR3 is CASSSGNYGYTF. The CDR3 DNA is TGTGCCAGCAGTTCCGGAAACTATGGCTACACCTTC.

This clonotype was seen repeatedly, ten times or more. Relative to the germline gene, one junction end is altered; a read error may explain this. The chain combines TRBV5-1 with TRBJ2-1; 13 bases fit TRBD2. The CDR3 sequence is 14 residues long. The germline CDR1 and CDR2 sequences are SGHRS and YFSETQ. This CDR3 is CASSLGLAGDEQFF. CDR3 sequence (DNA): TGTGCCAGCAGCTTAGGACTAGCGGGAGATGAGCAGTTCTTC.

This chain joins TRBV29-1 and TRBJ2-7, with D perhaps TRBD2 (6 bases). V was trimmed by 6 bases and J by 0 bases, leaving 12 bases between them. There are 13 residues in the CDR3. Per the germline V gene, CDR1 is SQVTM and CDR2 is ANQGSEA. CDR3 coding DNA: TGCAGCGTGGGGGGAGACCTCTCCTACGAGCAGTACTTC. This gives the protein CSVGGDLSYEQYF.